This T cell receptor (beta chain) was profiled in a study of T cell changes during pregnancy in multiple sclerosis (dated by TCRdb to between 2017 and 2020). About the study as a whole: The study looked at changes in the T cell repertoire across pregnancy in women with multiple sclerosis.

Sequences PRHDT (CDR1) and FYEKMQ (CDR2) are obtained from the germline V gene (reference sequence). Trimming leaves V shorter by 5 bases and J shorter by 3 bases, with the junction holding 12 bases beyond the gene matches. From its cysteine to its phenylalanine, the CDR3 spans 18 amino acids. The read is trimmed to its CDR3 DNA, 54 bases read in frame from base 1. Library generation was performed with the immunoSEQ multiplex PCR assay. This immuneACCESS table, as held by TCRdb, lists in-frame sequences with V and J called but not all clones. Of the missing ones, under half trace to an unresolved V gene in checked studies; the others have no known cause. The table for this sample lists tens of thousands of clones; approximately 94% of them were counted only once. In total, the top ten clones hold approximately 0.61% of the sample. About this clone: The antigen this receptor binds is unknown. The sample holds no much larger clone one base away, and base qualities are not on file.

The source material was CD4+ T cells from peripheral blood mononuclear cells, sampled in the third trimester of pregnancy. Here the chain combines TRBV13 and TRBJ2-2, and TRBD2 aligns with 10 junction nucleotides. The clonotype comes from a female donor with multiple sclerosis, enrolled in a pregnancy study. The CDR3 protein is CASSPRTLAGAYTGELFF. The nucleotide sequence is TGTGCCAGCAGCCCCAGGACGCTAGCGGGAGCTTACACCGGGGAGCTGTTTTTT.